Listed below are T cell receptor beta chains from one sample, sequenced in a study of cytomegalovirus exposure and HLA in healthy donors. Only in-frame clones appear in the TCRdb table, and some are missing; sequencing was by immunoSEQ multiplex PCR. Here the sample spans about 150,000 clones, about 76% being singletons. Sequenced sample: PBMCs. The source of these receptors is a man aged 25-45 years in good health and CMV-seropositive. CDR3s include the opening cysteine and the closing phenylalanine or tryptophan. The order of the fields is clone size, V gene, J gene, D gene, CDR3 DNA, CDR3 protein. D genes are given only for firm matches. Clone size is given for some rows only: seen once, a few or many times, or a class if the clone is expanded.

abundance: NA
v_gene: TRBV5-6
j_gene: TRBJ2-3
d_gene: TRBD2
CDR3nt: TGTGCCAGCAGCTTAATGCTAGCGGGGGGGTCGGGGGAAGATACGCAGTATTTT
CDR3aa: CASSLMLAGGSGEDTQYF

abundance: NA
v_gene: TRBV19
j_gene: TRBJ1-5
d_gene: TRBD1
CDR3nt: TGTGCCAGTAAGAACTGGGACAGGCATGCCGATTATAGCAATCAGCCCCAGCATTTT
CDR3aa: CASKNWDRHADYSNQPQHF

abundance: once
v_gene: TRBV4-1
j_gene: TRBJ2-3
d_gene: NA
CDR3nt: TGCGCCAGCAGCCAAGATAATAGCGGTATCACAGATACGCAGTATTTT
CDR3aa: CASSQDNSGITDTQYF

abundance: few
v_gene: TRBV7-2
j_gene: TRBJ1-1
d_gene: NA
CDR3nt: TGTGCCAGCAGCTTAGCGCGGATGGCAGGGATCGACACTGAAGCTTTCTTT
CDR3aa: CASSLARMAGIDTEAFF

abundance: NA
v_gene: TRBV7-9
j_gene: TRBJ1-3
d_gene: NA
CDR3nt: TGTGCCAGCACCCTCCGATCGGGGAACACCATATATTTT
CDR3aa: CASTLRSGNTIYF

abundance: NA
v_gene: TRBV27
j_gene: TRBJ2-7
d_gene: TRBD1
CDR3nt: TGTGCCAGCAGTTTCGGGACAGGGGTCGTCTACGAGCAGTACTTC
CDR3aa: CASSFGTGVVYEQYF

abundance: NA
v_gene: TRBV27
j_gene: TRBJ2-7
d_gene: TRBD1
CDR3nt: TGTGCCAGCAGTCTTCCGGGGACAGCTACCTACGAGCAGTACTTC
CDR3aa: CASSLPGTATYEQYF

abundance: NA
v_gene: TRBV9
j_gene: TRBJ1-5
d_gene: NA
CDR3nt: TGTGCCAGCAGCGTAGAGGGGGAGGGTCAGCCCCAGCATTTT
CDR3aa: CASSVEGEGQPQHF

abundance: NA
v_gene: TRBV5-4
j_gene: TRBJ1-5
d_gene: TRBD1
CDR3nt: TGTGCCAGCAGCTGGACAGGAACGGGCAATCAGCCCCAGCATTTT
CDR3aa: CASSWTGTGNQPQHF

abundance: NA
v_gene: TRBV4-3
j_gene: TRBJ2-1
d_gene: NA
CDR3nt: TGCGCCAGCAGCCAAGACCTCCAGGGGGGATCTTACAATGAGCAGTTCTTC
CDR3aa: CASSQDLQGGSYNEQFF

abundance: NA
v_gene: TRBV7-9
j_gene: TRBJ1-2
d_gene: NA
CDR3nt: TGTGCCAGCAGCTTAGGCATGGTAGTGGGGGCAACCTATGGCTACACCTTC
CDR3aa: CASSLGMVVGATYGYTF

abundance: NA
v_gene: TRBV6-5
j_gene: TRBJ2-7
d_gene: NA
CDR3nt: TGTGCCAGCAGTTACTCCGGGGCCTACGAGCAGTACTTC
CDR3aa: CASSYSGAYEQYF

abundance: NA
v_gene: TRBV7-8
j_gene: TRBJ2-7
d_gene: TRBD2
CDR3nt: TGTGCCAGCAGCTCCACGGCGGGAGGGGCCTACGAGCAGTACTTC
CDR3aa: CASSSTAGGAYEQYF

abundance: NA
v_gene: TRBV27
j_gene: TRBJ2-1
d_gene: NA
CDR3nt: TGTGCCAGCAGTGCGCACAGGGACGAGCAGTTCTTC
CDR3aa: CASSAHRDEQFF

abundance: NA
v_gene: TRBV6-6
j_gene: TRBJ1-5
d_gene: TRBD1
CDR3nt: TGTGCCAGCACCCCAGGGGGCTGGAGCAATCAGCCCCAGCATTTT
CDR3aa: CASTPGGWSNQPQHF

abundance: NA
v_gene: TRBV7-9
j_gene: TRBJ2-2
d_gene: NA
CDR3nt: TGTGCCAGCAGGGACAGTCCGAACACCGGGGAGCTGTTTTTT
CDR3aa: CASRDSPNTGELFF

abundance: NA
v_gene: TRBV7-2
j_gene: TRBJ1-2
d_gene: NA
CDR3nt: TGTGCCAGCAGCCAAATGGGGCCCTATGGCTACACCTTC
CDR3aa: CASSQMGPYGYTF

abundance: NA
v_gene: TRBV30
j_gene: TRBJ1-6
d_gene: NA
CDR3nt: TGTGCCCTGGGCCAGAATAATTCACCCCTCCACTTT
CDR3aa: CALGQNNSPLHF

abundance: NA
v_gene: TRBV30
j_gene: TRBJ2-7
d_gene: NA
CDR3nt: TGTGCCTGGAGTGAAGACAAGAGCTCCTACGAGCAGTACTTC
CDR3aa: CAWSEDKSSYEQYF

abundance: few
v_gene: TRBV7-2
j_gene: TRBJ1-1
d_gene: NA
CDR3nt: TGTGCCAGCAGCTTTGAGAGGGAACAAGCTTTCTTT
CDR3aa: CASSFEREQAFF

abundance: NA
v_gene: TRBV15
j_gene: TRBJ1-5
d_gene: NA
CDR3nt: TGTGCCACCAGCAGGGACAAACTTGGTCAGCCCCAGCATTTT
CDR3aa: CATSRDKLGQPQHF

abundance: NA
v_gene: TRBV7-2
j_gene: TRBJ2-1
d_gene: NA
CDR3nt: TGTGCCAGCAGCTCGCAAAGGGGCTACAATGAGCAGTTCTTC
CDR3aa: CASSSQRGYNEQFF

abundance: NA
v_gene: TRBV10-3
j_gene: TRBJ1-5
d_gene: NA
CDR3nt: TGTGCCAGCAGTTACTCTGACTCCCTAACGGAGCCCCAGCATTTT
CDR3aa: CASSYSDSLTEPQHF

abundance: NA
v_gene: TRBV10-2
j_gene: TRBJ1-1
d_gene: NA
CDR3nt: TGCGCCAGCAACGACAACATGAACACTGAAGCTTTCTTT
CDR3aa: CASNDNMNTEAFF

abundance: NA
v_gene: TRBV5-1
j_gene: TRBJ2-1
d_gene: NA
CDR3nt: TGCGCCAGCAGCTTGTCCCGCGGACTCAATGAGCAGTTCTTC
CDR3aa: CASSLSRGLNEQFF

abundance: NA
v_gene: TRBV28
j_gene: TRBJ2-7
d_gene: TRBD1
CDR3nt: TGTGCCAGCAGTTTCGACAGGGTAGGGTACGAGCAGTACTTC
CDR3aa: CASSFDRVGYEQYF

abundance: NA
v_gene: TRBV6-5
j_gene: TRBJ2-3
d_gene: NA
CDR3nt: TGTGCCAGCAGTTACTCAGGAGCGCATACGCAGTATTTT
CDR3aa: CASSYSGAHTQYF

abundance: NA
v_gene: TRBV29-1
j_gene: TRBJ1-1
d_gene: NA
CDR3nt: TGCAGCGGGGGGGACCTCACTGAAGCTTTCTTT
CDR3aa: CSGGDLTEAFF

abundance: NA
v_gene: TRBV6-1
j_gene: TRBJ2-5
d_gene: TRBD1
CDR3nt: TGTGCCAGCACCCTCGGGACAGCTCAAGAGACCCAGTACTTC
CDR3aa: CASTLGTAQETQYF

abundance: NA
v_gene: TRBV28
j_gene: TRBJ2-7
d_gene: NA
CDR3nt: TGTGCCAGCAGTTATGCCCGGGTAAACGAGCAGTACTTC
CDR3aa: CASSYARVNEQYF

abundance: NA
v_gene: TRBV9
j_gene: TRBJ2-2
d_gene: TRBD2
CDR3nt: TGTGCCAGCAGCGTTTCTCCGGGACTAGCGGGGAACACCGGGGAGCTGTTTTTT
CDR3aa: CASSVSPGLAGNTGELFF

abundance: NA
v_gene: TRBV7-9
j_gene: TRBJ1-1
d_gene: TRBD1
CDR3nt: TGTGCCAGCAGCAGACAGGGGAAAGACACTGAAGCTTTCTTT
CDR3aa: CASSRQGKDTEAFF

abundance: NA
v_gene: TRBV7-8
j_gene: TRBJ2-5
d_gene: TRBD2
CDR3nt: TGTGCCAGCAGCATCTTAGCGGGAGGGCCGGAGGAGACCCAGTACTTC
CDR3aa: CASSILAGGPEETQYF

abundance: once
v_gene: TRBV29-1
j_gene: TRBJ2-1
d_gene: TRBD1
CDR3nt: TGCAGCGTTGACGGGGACAGGGCCTACAATGAGCAGTTCTTC
CDR3aa: CSVDGDRAYNEQFF

abundance: NA
v_gene: TRBV27
j_gene: TRBJ2-7
d_gene: TRBD1
CDR3nt: TGTGCCAGCAGGGTCTCGACAGGGCCGTACGAGCAGTACTTC
CDR3aa: CASRVSTGPYEQYF

abundance: once
v_gene: TRBV10-2
j_gene: TRBJ1-1
d_gene: NA
CDR3nt: TGCGCCAGCAGTGACCCCGGGGGAACGAAGAACACTGAAGCTTTCTTT
CDR3aa: CASSDPGGTKNTEAFF

abundance: once
v_gene: TRBV9
j_gene: TRBJ2-5
d_gene: NA
CDR3nt: TGTGCCAGCAGCGTAGGGCAGGCAGAGACCCAGTACTTC
CDR3aa: CASSVGQAETQYF

abundance: NA
v_gene: TRBV9
j_gene: TRBJ2-5
d_gene: TRBD2
CDR3nt: TGTGCCAGCAGCGTAGTGCCTAGCGGGGGGGAGACCCAGTACTTC
CDR3aa: CASSVVPSGGETQYF

abundance: NA
v_gene: TRBV18
j_gene: TRBJ2-7
d_gene: TRBD1
CDR3nt: TGTGCCAGCTCACCCCCAGGGGGCACACACGAGCAGTACTTC
CDR3aa: CASSPPGGTHEQYF

abundance: once
v_gene: TRBV30
j_gene: TRBJ1-2
d_gene: NA
CDR3nt: TGTGCCTGTTCCCCCCGAGACAGACTTCTCAACTATGGCTACACCTTC
CDR3aa: CACSPRDRLLNYGYTF

abundance: NA
v_gene: TRBV19
j_gene: TRBJ1-2
d_gene: NA
CDR3nt: TGTGCCAGTAGTTACATAAGAACATTGACAGATGGCTACACCTTC
CDR3aa: CASSYIRTLTDGYTF

abundance: NA
v_gene: TRBV5-6
j_gene: TRBJ1-1
d_gene: NA
CDR3nt: TGTGCCAGCAGCTTCTATTGGGCCGTGAACACTGAAGCTTTCTTT
CDR3aa: CASSFYWAVNTEAFF

abundance: NA
v_gene: TRBV28
j_gene: TRBJ1-2
d_gene: TRBD1
CDR3nt: TGTGCCACCAGCCTTGGACAGGGAGACTATGGCTACACCTTC
CDR3aa: CATSLGQGDYGYTF

abundance: NA
v_gene: TRBV30
j_gene: TRBJ2-7
d_gene: NA
CDR3nt: TGTGCCTGGAGGGTGTTAGGAGGGGCAGGATACGAGCAGTACTTC
CDR3aa: CAWRVLGGAGYEQYF

abundance: few
v_gene: TRBV5-1
j_gene: TRBJ1-2
d_gene: TRBD1
CDR3nt: TGCGCCAGCAGCTTGGGACAGGGGTTACGAGGCTACACCTTC
CDR3aa: CASSLGQGLRGYTF

abundance: NA
v_gene: TRBV6-1
j_gene: TRBJ1-2
d_gene: NA
CDR3nt: TGTGCCAGCAGTGGACGGAGTGCAACCCTTAACTATGGCTACACCTTC
CDR3aa: CASSGRSATLNYGYTF

abundance: NA
v_gene: TRBV27
j_gene: TRBJ2-7
d_gene: NA
CDR3nt: TGTGCCCGAAGGTGCAGGCTCCGGAACGAGCAGTACTTC
CDR3aa: CARRCRLRNEQYF

abundance: NA
v_gene: TRBV2
j_gene: TRBJ1-5
d_gene: NA
CDR3nt: TGTGCCAGCTCCGCTCCGTCGAGTACTGATAGCAATCAGCCCCAGCATTTT
CDR3aa: CASSAPSSTDSNQPQHF

abundance: NA
v_gene: TRBV30
j_gene: TRBJ1-1
d_gene: NA
CDR3nt: TGTGCCTGGAGTTCACATTCAAACACTGAAGCTTTCTTT
CDR3aa: CAWSSHSNTEAFF

abundance: NA
v_gene: TRBV2
j_gene: TRBJ1-1
d_gene: NA
CDR3nt: TGTGCCAGCAGTGACTCCAGGGAGAACACTGAAGCTTTCTTT
CDR3aa: CASSDSRENTEAFF

abundance: NA
v_gene: TRBV30
j_gene: TRBJ1-5
d_gene: NA
CDR3nt: TGTGCCTGGAGTGTACTGGAGGTCAATCAGCCCCAGCATTTT
CDR3aa: CAWSVLEVNQPQHF

abundance: NA
v_gene: TRBV5-6
j_gene: TRBJ1-6
d_gene: NA
CDR3nt: TGTGCCAGCAGCTTCGGGAGCTCCTATAATTCACCCCTCCACTTT
CDR3aa: CASSFGSSYNSPLHF

abundance: few
v_gene: TRBV5-1
j_gene: TRBJ2-2
d_gene: NA
CDR3nt: TGCGCCAGCAGCCCGGGCACCAGCGGTGTCCGCGGGGAGCTGTTTTTT
CDR3aa: CASSPGTSGVRGELFF

abundance: NA
v_gene: TRBV7-2
j_gene: TRBJ1-2
d_gene: NA
CDR3nt: TGTGCCAGCAGCTTAAGGACAGATTATGGCTACACCTTC
CDR3aa: CASSLRTDYGYTF

abundance: once
v_gene: TRBV14
j_gene: TRBJ1-2
d_gene: NA
CDR3nt: TGTGCCAGCAGCCAAGGCAGGACTTATGGCTACACCTTC
CDR3aa: CASSQGRTYGYTF

abundance: NA
v_gene: TRBV5-8
j_gene: TRBJ1-1
d_gene: NA
CDR3nt: TGTGCCAGCAGCATAGTGGCTGAAGCTTTCTTT
CDR3aa: CASSIVAEAFF

abundance: NA
v_gene: TRBV9
j_gene: TRBJ1-4
d_gene: NA
CDR3nt: TGTGCCAGCAGCCCTCACACAAATGAAAAACTGTTTTTT
CDR3aa: CASSPHTNEKLFF

abundance: few
v_gene: TRBV9
j_gene: TRBJ2-7
d_gene: TRBD2
CDR3nt: TGTGCCAGCAGCGTAGCTACTAGCGGGAGCGAGCAGTACTTC
CDR3aa: CASSVATSGSEQYF

abundance: few
v_gene: TRBV11-3
j_gene: TRBJ2-1
d_gene: TRBD2
CDR3nt: TGTGCCAGCAGCCGGGAGGGAAATGAGCAGTTCTTC
CDR3aa: CASSREGNEQFF